This T cell receptor beta chain was found in a study of CD8+ T cells in alopecia areata (dated by TCRdb to the late 2010s). Broadly, across the study: Treated patients were enrolled in an open-label pilot trial of oral tofacitinib at 5 to 10 mg twice daily for moderate-to-severe alopecia areata. RNA came from the PAXgene miRNA kit for fixed scalp, the miRNeasy kit for PBMCs, and the RNeasy kit for mouse skin. High-throughput TCRbeta sequencing was used to examine T cell clonal expansion in alopecia areata in both the C3H/HeJ mouse model and human patients. Tofacitinib was administered for 6 to 18 months, and 6 months of follow-up off drug were then conducted to assess delayed response and recurrence. Scalp clonality was compared across normal scalp (n=4), patchy alopecia areata scalp (n=8), and alopecia totalis/universalis scalp (n=8). Patients on tofacitinib were biopsied at baseline and after 4 and 24 weeks of treatment, and several of the patients also had a later scalp biopsy. In treated patients, disease severity was measured using the SALT score, which gives the percentage of scalp surface area affected. Human TCRbeta sequencing covered scalp tissue and sorted CD4+ and CD8+ peripheral blood T cells from patchy and totalis/universalis alopecia areata patients and healthy controls. TCRbeta CDR3 regions were amplified by immunoSEQ multiplex PCR with 35 Vbeta forward and 13 Jbeta reverse primers.

The germline V gene (reference sequence) yields SEHNR for CDR1 and FQNEAQ for CDR2. The CDR3, from cysteine to phenylalanine, totals 17 residues. Here the CDR3 DNA is all that survives: 51 bases in frame from base 1. The junction shows trimming of 5 bases on V and 5 bases on J, plus 24 bases between the germline ends. What the work shows at the level of the full study, not this receptor alone: Resident alphabeta T cells in normal human skin are also sequenced, complicating scalp TCR repertoire analysis, unlike mouse skin dominated by gammadelta T cells. Scalp clonality and the number of expanded CD8+ clones among the top 100 scalp clones were significantly decreased by tofacitinib. The treated cohort was small, with a single nonresponder, so links between baseline CD8+ expansion and response need larger studies. Lesional scalp, especially in alopecia totalis/universalis, showed higher clonality and more expanded CD8+ clones than normal scalp, suggesting antigenic drive. Many expanded lesional clones persisted in scalp and blood during tofacitinib treatment, which may partly explain relapse after stopping treatment. TCR sequences shared between patients were less clear than in mice, possibly partly because of HLA diversity in the patient population.

This clone has just a few counts. The specificity of this receptor is unknown. Base qualities are not at hand, and no much larger clone is one base apart. Reading the label with the study, this specimen's time point is: less than 25 weeks on oral tofacitinib. What this sample's treatment or condition label stands for: oral pan-JAK inhibitor, 5-10 mg twice daily. Lesional scalp punch biopsies and peripheral blood were collected from alopecia areata patients. PBMCs were isolated by density centrifugation and stained for CD3, CD4 and CD8, after which CD4+ and CD8+ T cells were sorted on a FACSAria. Library preparation used the immunoSEQ multiplex PCR assay. RNA was extracted from all samples and reverse transcribed into cDNA as template for TCR sequencing. SuperScript III was used to make first-strand cDNA, primed with a 2:1 mix of oligo-dT and random hexamers. A synthetic immune receptor repertoire was used to measure amplification bias, and any remaining bias was corrected computationally. The paper's processing steps were these. Raw reads were preprocessed to remove errors, and CDR3 was defined by IMGT conventions from the conserved cysteine to phenylalanine. Clonality was calculated as 1 minus Shannon entropy normalized by log2 of the number of productive unique TCRs. Scalp TCRbeta sequences were cross-referenced with sorted blood CD4 and CD8 repertoires so that the CD4 or CD8 identity of scalp clones could be inferred. TCRdb re-hosts the immuneACCESS table, in-frame sequences only. Its copies lack some clones; in the studies checked, an unresolved V gene accounts for under half of them, and the cause for the rest is not known. V and J calls plus clone size are reproduced from that table; the DNA served to infer D and trimming. A total of fewer than 200,000 clones appear in this sample, about 60% of them only once. Around 12% of the sample rests with the top ten.

This clonotype was sampled from a human donor with alopecia areata. This sample comprised CD8+ T cells sorted from blood, obtained at week 24, from a patient treated with tofacitinib. Recombination joined TRBV7-9 with TRBJ2-5; the D gene is tentatively TRBD1 or TRBD2, each matching 6 bases. In nucleotides, the sequence is TGTGCCAGCAGCCCGAGGGGGTCGGCGGGGAGGATGGAGACCCAGTACTTC. This codes for CASSPRGSAGRMETQYF.